This T cell receptor beta chain was profiled in a study of monozygotic twins with inflammatory bowel disease. Overall study findings and caveats: Especially with disease activity, IBD patients shared fewer clonotypes with others than healthy twins did. Healthy co-twins showed greater TCRbeta diversity (inverse Simpson) than IBD patients.

About this clonotype: Its antigen remains unknown.

The germline CDR1 and CDR2 sequences are SGHDT and YYEEEE. This CDR3 contains 14 residues. Across eight separate reactions for each sample, cDNA was made. Each CDR3 protein gets one entry in TCRdb, which reprocessed the 5' RACE reads and gives no DNA. This table holds approximately 110,000 distinct CDR3 sequences. The authors isolated total RNA from whole blood without sorting T cells. The source of this sequence is a human donor with ulcerative colitis or Crohn's disease, or a healthy co-twin of an affected twin (not recorded which). The chain uses TRBV5-6 and TRBJ2-2. Sequencing was done on a sample of blood. This chain's CDR3 is CASSLAGDTGELFF.